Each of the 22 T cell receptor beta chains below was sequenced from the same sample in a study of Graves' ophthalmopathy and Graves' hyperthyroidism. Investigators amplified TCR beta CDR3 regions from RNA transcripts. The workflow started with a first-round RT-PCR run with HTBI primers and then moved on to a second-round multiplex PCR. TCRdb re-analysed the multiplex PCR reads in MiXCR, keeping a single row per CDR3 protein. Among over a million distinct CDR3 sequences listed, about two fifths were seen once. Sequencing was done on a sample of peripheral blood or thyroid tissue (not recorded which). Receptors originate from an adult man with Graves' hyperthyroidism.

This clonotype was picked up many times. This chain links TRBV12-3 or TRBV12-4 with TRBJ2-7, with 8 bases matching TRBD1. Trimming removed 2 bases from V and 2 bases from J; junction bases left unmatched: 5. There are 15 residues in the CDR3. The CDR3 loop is CASSLPGQETYEQYF. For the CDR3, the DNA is TGTGCCAGCAGTTTACCGGGACAGGAGACCTACGAGCAGTACTTC.

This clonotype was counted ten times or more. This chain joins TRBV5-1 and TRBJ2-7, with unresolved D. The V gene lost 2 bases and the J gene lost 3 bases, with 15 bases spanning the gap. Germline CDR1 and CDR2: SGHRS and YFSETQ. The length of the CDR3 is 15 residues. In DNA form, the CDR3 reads TGCGCCAGCAGCTTTTACGGCTCACCAGGCTACGAGCAGTACTTC. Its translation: CASSFYGSPGYEQYF.

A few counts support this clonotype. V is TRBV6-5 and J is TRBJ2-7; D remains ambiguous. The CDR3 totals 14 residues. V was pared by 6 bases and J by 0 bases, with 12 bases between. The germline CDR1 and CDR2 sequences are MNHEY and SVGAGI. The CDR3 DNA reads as TGTGCCAGCAGGCTTGGCGAGAGCTCCTACGAGCAGTACTTC. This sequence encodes CASRLGESSYEQYF.

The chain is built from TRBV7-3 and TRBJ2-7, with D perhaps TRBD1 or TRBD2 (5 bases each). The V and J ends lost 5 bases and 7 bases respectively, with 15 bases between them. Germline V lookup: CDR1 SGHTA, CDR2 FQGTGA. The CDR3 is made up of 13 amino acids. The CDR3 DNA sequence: TGTGCCAGCAGCCACGGGACGGGGCTAGAGCAGTACTTC. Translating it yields CASSHGTGLEQYF.

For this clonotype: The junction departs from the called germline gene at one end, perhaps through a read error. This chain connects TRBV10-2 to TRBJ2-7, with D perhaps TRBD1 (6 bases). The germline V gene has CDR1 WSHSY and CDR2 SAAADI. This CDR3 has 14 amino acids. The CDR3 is CASSQGKFIHEQYF. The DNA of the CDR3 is TGTGCCAGCAGTCAGGGGAAATTTATCCACGAGCAGTACTTC.

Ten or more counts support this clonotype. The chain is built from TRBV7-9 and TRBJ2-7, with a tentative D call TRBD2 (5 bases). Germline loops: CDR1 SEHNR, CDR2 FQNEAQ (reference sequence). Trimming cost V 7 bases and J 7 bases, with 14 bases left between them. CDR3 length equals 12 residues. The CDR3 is CASTPGFEEQYF. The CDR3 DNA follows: TGTGCCAGCACGCCGGGGTTCGAAGAGCAGTACTTC.

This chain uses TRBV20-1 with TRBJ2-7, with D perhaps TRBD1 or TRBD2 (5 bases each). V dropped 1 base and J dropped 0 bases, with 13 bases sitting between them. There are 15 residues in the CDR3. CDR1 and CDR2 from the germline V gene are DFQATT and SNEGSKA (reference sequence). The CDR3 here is CSARGRDRSSYEQYF. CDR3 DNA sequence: TGCAGTGCTAGAGGTCGGGACCGAAGCTCCTACGAGCAGTACTTC.

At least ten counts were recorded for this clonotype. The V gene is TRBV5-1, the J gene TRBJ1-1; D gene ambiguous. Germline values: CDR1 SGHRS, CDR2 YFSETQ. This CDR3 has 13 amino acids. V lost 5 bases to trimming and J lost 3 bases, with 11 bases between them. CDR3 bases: TGCGCCAGCAGTCCAAATCGGTACACTGAAGCTTTCTTT. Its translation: CASSPNRYTEAFF.

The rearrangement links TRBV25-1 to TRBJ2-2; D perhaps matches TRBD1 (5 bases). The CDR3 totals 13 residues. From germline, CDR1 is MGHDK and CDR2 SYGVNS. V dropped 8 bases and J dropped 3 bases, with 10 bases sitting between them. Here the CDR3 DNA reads TGTGCCAGCGCTCAGGGTTACACCGGGGAGCTGTTTTTT. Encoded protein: CASAQGYTGELFF.

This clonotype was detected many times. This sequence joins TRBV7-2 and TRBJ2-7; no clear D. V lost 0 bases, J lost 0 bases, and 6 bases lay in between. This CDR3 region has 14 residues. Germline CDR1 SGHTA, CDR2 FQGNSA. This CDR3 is CASSLAPSSYEQYF. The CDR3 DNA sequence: TGTGCCAGCAGCTTAGCGCCGAGCTCCTACGAGCAGTACTTC.

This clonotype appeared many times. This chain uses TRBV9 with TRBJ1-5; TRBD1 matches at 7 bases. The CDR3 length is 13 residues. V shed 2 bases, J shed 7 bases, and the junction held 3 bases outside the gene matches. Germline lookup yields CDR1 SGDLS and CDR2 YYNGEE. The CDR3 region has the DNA TGTGCCAGCAGCGTCGGGACAGAACAGCCCCAGCATTTT. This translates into CASSVGTEQPQHF.

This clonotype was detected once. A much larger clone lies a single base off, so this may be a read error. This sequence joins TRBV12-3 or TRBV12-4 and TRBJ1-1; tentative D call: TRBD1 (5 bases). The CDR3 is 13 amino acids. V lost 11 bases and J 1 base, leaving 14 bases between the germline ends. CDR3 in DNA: TGTGCCTGCCAGGGTTCGGCGAACACTGAAGCTTTCTTT. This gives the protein CACQGSANTEAFF.

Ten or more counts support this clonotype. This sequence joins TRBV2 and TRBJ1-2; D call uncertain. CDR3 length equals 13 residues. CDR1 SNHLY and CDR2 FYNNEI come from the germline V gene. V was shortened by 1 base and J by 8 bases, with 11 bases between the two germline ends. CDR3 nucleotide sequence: TGTGCCAGCAGTGAAGTTGAGGTTGGCGGCTACACCTTC. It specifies CASSEVEVGGYTF.

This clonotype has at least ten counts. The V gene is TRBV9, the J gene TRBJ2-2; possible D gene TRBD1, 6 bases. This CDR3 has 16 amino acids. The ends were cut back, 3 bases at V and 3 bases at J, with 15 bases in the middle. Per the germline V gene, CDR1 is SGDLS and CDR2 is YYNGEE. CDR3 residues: CASSANQGLDTGELFF. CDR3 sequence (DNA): TGTGCCAGCAGCGCCAACCAGGGGCTGGACACCGGGGAGCTGTTTTTT.

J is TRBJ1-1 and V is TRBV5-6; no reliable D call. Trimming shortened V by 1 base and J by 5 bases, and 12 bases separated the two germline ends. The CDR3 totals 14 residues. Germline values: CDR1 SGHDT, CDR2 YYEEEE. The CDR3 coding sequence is TGTGCCAGCAGCTTGAATAGCGGGAGGACTGAAGCTTTCTTT. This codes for CASSLNSGRTEAFF.

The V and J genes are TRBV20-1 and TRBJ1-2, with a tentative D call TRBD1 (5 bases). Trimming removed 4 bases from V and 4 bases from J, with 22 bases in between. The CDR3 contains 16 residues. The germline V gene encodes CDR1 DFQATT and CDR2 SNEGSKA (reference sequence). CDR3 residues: CSAKDRDRDDFYGYTF. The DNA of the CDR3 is TGCAGTGCTAAAGACCGAGACAGAGACGATTTCTATGGCTACACCTTC.

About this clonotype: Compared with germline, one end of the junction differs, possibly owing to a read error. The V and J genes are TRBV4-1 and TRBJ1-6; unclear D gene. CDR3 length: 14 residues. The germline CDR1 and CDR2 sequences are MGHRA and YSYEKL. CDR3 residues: CASSRPGQNSPFHF. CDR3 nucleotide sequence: TGCGCCAGCAGCCGACCCGGGCAAAATTCACCCTTCCACTTT.

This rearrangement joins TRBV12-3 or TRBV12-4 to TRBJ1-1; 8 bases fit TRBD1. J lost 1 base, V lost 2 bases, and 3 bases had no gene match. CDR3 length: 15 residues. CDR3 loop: CASSLPTGGNTEAFF. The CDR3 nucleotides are TGTGCCAGCAGTTTACCAACAGGGGGGAACACTGAAGCTTTCTTT.

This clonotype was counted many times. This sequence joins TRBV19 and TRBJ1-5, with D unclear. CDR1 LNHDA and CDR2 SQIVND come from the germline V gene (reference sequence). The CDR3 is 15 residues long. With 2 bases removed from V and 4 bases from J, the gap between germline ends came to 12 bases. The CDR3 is CASSIQSRMNQPQHF. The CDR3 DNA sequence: TGTGCCAGTAGTATACAGTCCAGGATGAATCAGCCCCAGCATTTT.

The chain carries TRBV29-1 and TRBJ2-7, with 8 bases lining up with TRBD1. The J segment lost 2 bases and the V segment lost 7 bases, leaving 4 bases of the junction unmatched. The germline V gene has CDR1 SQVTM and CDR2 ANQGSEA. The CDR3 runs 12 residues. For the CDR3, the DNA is TGCAGCGGCGGGACAGGCACCTACGAGCAGTACTTC. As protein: CSGGTGTYEQYF.

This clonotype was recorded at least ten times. The CDR3 sequence: CATRGGVEQYF. The CDR3 DNA follows: TGTGCCACAAGGGGTGGGGTCGAGCAGTACTTC. V gene TRBV15 combines with J gene TRBJ2-7; perhaps TRBD1 as D (5 bases). Trimming cost V 9 bases and J 6 bases, with 12 bases left between them. Germline CDR1 reads LNHNV; CDR2 reads YYDKDF (reference sequence). The CDR3 is made up of 11 amino acids.

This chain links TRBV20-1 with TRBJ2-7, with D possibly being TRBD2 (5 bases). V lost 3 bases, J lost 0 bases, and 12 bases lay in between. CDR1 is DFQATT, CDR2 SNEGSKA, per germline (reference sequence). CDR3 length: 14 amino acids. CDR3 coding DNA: TGCAGTGCTAGTCGGCTAGCTAGCTCCTACGAGCAGTACTTC. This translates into CSASRLASSYEQYF.